The rows below give T cell receptor beta chains drawn from one sample of a study of CD8 T cells in Susac syndrome. TCRdb itself ran the immunoSEQ multiplex PCR reads through MiXCR, one entry per CDR3 protein. The table records some 80,000 distinct CDR3 sequences, just under 95% of them present only once. The specimen was CD8+ T cells from PBMCs. These receptor sequences come from a human donor in good health. Both conserved end residues are part of each CDR3. The order of the fields is V gene, clone size, J gene, D gene, CDR3 DNA, CDR3 protein. A D gene is named only where the DNA matches it firmly. Clone size appears in some rows only: once, few, many, or a class for an expanded clone.

>TRBV9|-|TRBJ1-5|TRBD1
TGTGCCAGCAGCCCCCGGGACAGAAATCAGCCCCAGCATTTT
CASSPRDRNQPQHF
>TRBV14|-|TRBJ1-1|-
TGTGCCAGCAGCCAAGGGGATTTTGGGGAAGCTTTCTTT
CASSQGDFGEAFF
>TRBV27|-|TRBJ2-1|-
TGTGCCAGCAGTTTATCATGGGCGTCGGACGATGAGCAGTTCTTC
CASSLSWASDDEQFF
>TRBV29-1|-|TRBJ2-1|TRBD1
TGCAGCGTTGCCAGGGCCCGGGACAGGGGGAATGAGCAGTTCTTC
CSVARARDRGNEQFF
>TRBV27|-|TRBJ2-5|TRBD2
TGTGCCAGCAGAGTGGCTAGCGGGGGACAAGAGACCCGGTACTTC
CASRVASGGQETRYF
>TRBV7-8|-|TRBJ2-7|-
TGTGCCAGCAGCTTAGGAGGCCCCGGGCAGTACTTC
CASSLGGPGQYF
>TRBV7-2|once|TRBJ2-1|-
TGTGCCAGCACCGAGGGTATCGGGGCCGAGCAGTTCTTC
CASTEGIGAEQFF
>TRBV5-1|-|TRBJ1-2|-
TGCGCCAGCAGCTTACAGGGATGGAATGGCTACACCTTC
CASSLQGWNGYTF
>TRBV27|-|TRBJ1-5|-
TGTGCCAGCAGTTTAGGGTGGAGCAATCAGCCCCAGCATTTT
CASSLGWSNQPQHF
>TRBV20-1|-|TRBJ2-7|-
TGCAGTGCTAGGGGGACTTCCTACGAGCAGTACTTC
CSARGTSYEQYF
>TRBV4-1|-|TRBJ1-1|-
TGCGCCAGCAGCCAAAACAGGGTCATGAACACTGAAGCTTTCTTT
CASSQNRVMNTEAFF
>TRBV19|once|TRBJ2-2|TRBD1
TGTGCCAGCGGACAGGGGGCAGCCGGGGAGCTGTTTTTT
CASGQGAAGELFF